The next 26 T cell receptor beta chains were all read from a single sample in a study of long-term antiretroviral therapy in people with HIV (dated by TCRdb to between 2022 and 2023). The immunoSEQ hsTCRB v3.0 assay was used at survey level resolution for TRB variable region sequencing. TCRdb took this table from immuneACCESS and kept in-frame rearrangements with V and J called. Such tables lack part of the clones; where checked against another copy, unresolved V genes explain under half of the gap, and the rest is unexplained. The sample table holds 25,000 to 30,000 clones, of which over 90% were seen once. The top ten hold 6% to 7% of the sample. Sample: unsorted PBMCs, taken almost 6.7 years after starting antiretroviral therapy. These receptors were taken from a middle-aged woman with HIV.

This rearrangement joins TRBV10-3 to TRBJ2-3; tentative D call: TRBD2 (5 bases). Deletions cut 2 bases from V and 4 bases from J, with 13 bases between. Germline V lookup: CDR1 ENHRY, CDR2 SYGVKD. This CDR3 region has 15 residues. The CDR3 sequence is CAISEEGKRADTQYF. CDR3 in DNA: TGTGCCATCAGTGAGGAGGGTAAACGGGCAGATACGCAGTATTTT.

The rearrangement joins TRBV7-2 to TRBJ1-5; 7 nucleotides align to TRBD1. V was pared by 3 bases and J by 0 bases, with 2 bases of the junction left unmatched. The CDR3 consists of 15 residues. Germline V gene lookup returns CDR1 SGHTA and CDR2 FQGNSA. The chain's CDR3 is CASSFDRVSNQPQHF. For the CDR3, the DNA is TGTGCCAGCAGCTTCGACAGGGTTAGCAATCAGCCCCAGCATTTT.

The chain carries TRBV27 and TRBJ2-3; TRBD2 is a possible D gene (5 bases). Germline V gene data show CDR1 as MNHEY and CDR2 as SMNVEV (reference sequence). V lost 2 bases and J lost 7, with 19 bases in between. This CDR3 comprises 16 residues. The DNA of the CDR3 is TGTGCCAGCAGTTTAATTTGGTCAGCACCCGGGAATACGCAGTATTTT. This translates into CASSLIWSAPGNTQYF.

The CDR3 region is CASGTSGVRTQYF. The CDR3 DNA follows: TGTGCCAGCGGGACTAGCGGGGTGCGGACCCAGTACTTC. The genes are TRBV2 and TRBJ2-5; 13 bases fit TRBD2. CDR1 SNHLY and CDR2 FYNNEI come from the germline V gene. Losses at the gene ends were 8 bases for V and 7 bases for J; bases not matched to a gene: 4. The CDR3 runs to 13 residues.

The chain uses TRBV7-3 and TRBJ2-1, with a tentative D call TRBD1 (6 bases). The V and J ends lost 5 bases and 2 bases respectively, with 16 bases between them. Germline V gives CDR1 SGHTA, CDR2 FQGTGA. The CDR3 runs 16 residues. CDR3 sequence: CASSRKGESTYNEQFF. The CDR3 region has the DNA TGTGCCAGCAGCCGTAAGGGGGAAAGCACCTACAATGAGCAGTTCTTC.

As for this clone: One junction end does not reproduce the germline sequence, and a read error may be involved. The chain couples TRBV19 to TRBJ1-1; 7 bases map to TRBD1. The CDR3 extends over 14 amino acids. Germline V CDR1 and CDR2: LNHDA, SQIVND (reference sequence). Written as DNA, the CDR3 is TGTGCCAGTACTATAGGGGGCTGGGACACTGAAGCTTTCTTT. Translation gives CASTIGGWDTEAFF.

The V call is TRBV6-5, the J call TRBJ1-4; D not resolved. The CDR3 is 15 residues long. Trimming pared 0 bases from V and 4 bases from J, leaving 9 bases between. CDR1 and CDR2 (germline): MNHEY, SVGAGI. CDR3 nucleotides: TGTGCCAGCAGTTACTCGACCAGAAATAATGAAAAACTGTTTTTT. Translating gives CASSYSTRNNEKLFF.

This sequence joins TRBV5-1 and TRBJ1-6; D is ambiguous. Germline V CDR1 and CDR2: SGHRS, YFSETQ. Trimming stripped 0 bases from V and 7 bases from J, with 5 bases between. This CDR3 has 13 residues. CDR3 in DNA: TGCGCCAGCAGCTTGGAAGGAAATTCACCCCTCCACTTT. Protein product: CASSLEGNSPLHF.

The V and J genes are TRBV2 and TRBJ2-1; TRBD2 matches 12 bases. The CDR3 is 14 amino acids. Germline CDR1 and CDR2: SNHLY and FYNNEI. V shed 5 bases, J shed 7 bases, and the junction held 3 bases outside the gene matches. The CDR3 loop reads CASSNGLAGNEQFF. The CDR3 region has the DNA TGTGCCAGCAGTAATGGACTAGCGGGAAATGAGCAGTTCTTC.

The gene calls are TRBV4-3 and TRBJ2-3; the match to TRBD1 covers 10 bases. This CDR3 is 15 amino acids long. Germline V lookup: CDR1 LGHNA, CDR2 YSLEER. The J segment lost 6 bases and the V segment lost 4 bases, leaving 7 bases of the junction unmatched. CDR3 region: CASSRRDRGRDTQYF. The CDR3 DNA follows: TGCGCCAGCAGCCGCCGGGACAGGGGTCGTGATACGCAGTATTTT.

The genes are TRBV5-8 and TRBJ2-5; unclear D gene. Looked up from germline, CDR1 is SGHTS and CDR2 is YDEGEE. Trimming left V 4 bases short and J 2 bases short, with 3 bases between. CDR3 length equals 11 residues. This CDR3 is CASSIQETQYF. The CDR3 DNA follows: TGTGCCAGCAGCATTCAAGAGACCCAGTACTTC.

V is TRBV4-1 and J is TRBJ2-7; TRBD1 matches 10 bases. Germline CDR1 is MGHRA and CDR2 is YSYEKL. The CDR3 consists of 14 residues. After removal of 5 bases from V and 5 bases from J, the junction contained 6 bases not matched to a gene. As DNA, the CDR3 is TGCGCCAGCAGCACCCGACAGGGGGCTGACGAGCAGTACTTC. The encoded protein is CASSTRQGADEQYF.

V gene TRBV21-1 combines with J gene TRBJ1-2. TRBV21-1 has pseudogene status. The CDR3 has 15 amino acids. CDR3 amino acids: CASSKLKSYGYGYTF. In nucleotides, the CDR3 is TGTGCCAGCAGCAAATTGAAGTCCTACGGGTATGGCTACACCTTC.

J is TRBJ1-5 and V is TRBV2; 7 nucleotides agree with TRBD1. With V trimmed by 6 bases and J by 3 bases, 8 bases remained unmatched. The germline CDR1 and CDR2 sequences are SNHLY and FYNNEI. The CDR3 consists of 15 residues. The CDR3 nucleotides read TGTGCCAGCAGCGATGCAGGGGGTCCCAATCAGCCCCAGCATTTT. It translates to CASSDAGGPNQPQHF.

This chain joins TRBV10-3 and TRBJ1-2, with 12 bases identical to TRBD1. The trim removed 6 bases at V and 1 base at J, leaving 6 bases unmatched. Per germline, CDR1 ENHRY and CDR2 SYGVKD. This CDR3 is 16 amino acids long. CDR3 sequence: CAIRGQGAGVNYGYTF. The CDR3, as DNA: TGTGCCATCAGGGGACAGGGGGCAGGGGTTAACTATGGCTACACCTTC.

The V call is TRBV9, the J call TRBJ2-3; TRBD2 aligns across 7 bases. After removal of 0 bases from V and 0 bases from J, the junction contained 10 bases not matched to a gene. This CDR3 contains 18 residues. Germline V CDR1 and CDR2: SGDLS, YYNGEE. The CDR3 DNA sequence: TGTGCCAGCAGCGTAGCGTCGGGACTAATCACTAGCACAGATACGCAGTATTTT. It specifies CASSVASGLITSTDTQYF.

The chain has TRBV7-9 and TRBJ1-6; no reliable D call. CDR3 length: 15 residues. V was shortened by 1 base and J by 5 bases, with 9 bases between the two germline ends. Germline V lookup: CDR1 SEHNR, CDR2 FQNEAQ (reference sequence). The CDR3, as DNA: TGTGCCAGCAGCTTAGTAGGACCGGATAATTCACCCCTCCACTTT. Amino acid sequence: CASSLVGPDNSPLHF.

This clone was observed a handful of times. This rearrangement joins TRBV18 to TRBJ1-1, with D unresolved. The V and J ends lost 0 bases and 6 bases respectively, with 14 bases between them. The germline gives CDR1 KGHSH, CDR2 LQKENI. The CDR3 loop spans 15 amino acids. CDR3 sequence (DNA): TGTGCCAGCTCACCACCGTGGGCAGGAATATCTGAAGCTTTCTTT. It codes for CASSPPWAGISEAFF.

This chain uses TRBV5-1 with TRBJ2-3, with D perhaps being TRBD1 or TRBD2 (6 bases each). V lost 5 bases and J 2 bases, leaving 21 bases between the germline ends. CDR3 length equals 17 residues. The germline CDR1 and CDR2 sequences are SGHRS and YFSETQ. The CDR3 is CASSIQGGQYPTDTQYF. DNA of the CDR3: TGCGCCAGCAGTATCCAAGGGGGGCAGTACCCCACAGATACGCAGTATTTT.

The rearrangement uses TRBV6-5 and TRBJ1-5; D unresolved. V was clipped by 2 bases and J by 1 base, with 9 bases between them. Germline V CDR1 and CDR2: MNHEY, SVGAGI. This CDR3 region has 15 residues. This chain's CDR3 is CASSYSRLSNQPQHF. The CDR3 DNA follows: TGTGCCAGCAGTTACAGTAGGCTCAGCAATCAGCCCCAGCATTTT.

This chain joins TRBV30 and TRBJ2-1; 9 bases are a match to TRBD2. The junction had 7 bases not matched to a gene; V was cut back by 2 bases and J by 2 bases. Germline CDR1 is GTSNPN and CDR2 is SVGIG (reference sequence). This CDR3 contains 16 residues. The CDR3 loop is CAWSHVSGGTYNEQFF. The CDR3, as DNA: TGTGCCTGGAGTCATGTTAGCGGGGGAACCTACAATGAGCAGTTCTTC.

The chain is built from TRBV4-3 and TRBJ1-6; the D is unclear. This CDR3 comprises 13 residues. Germline V gene data show CDR1 as LGHNA and CDR2 as YSLEER. Trimming shortened V by 1 base and J by 10 bases, and 8 bases separated the two germline ends. The CDR3 DNA reads TGCGCCAGCAGCCAAGTATATAGATCACCCCTCCACTTT. Translation: CASSQVYRSPLHF.

In DNA, the CDR3 is TGCGCCAGCAGCTTGGTATCCAGGGCGAACACTGAAGCTTTCTTT. Encoded protein: CASSLVSRANTEAFF. The rearrangement joins TRBV5-1 to TRBJ1-1; a possible D gene is TRBD1 (5 bases). Between the trimmed V and J ends, which lost 0 bases and 1 base, there was a span of 10 bases. The CDR3 extends over 15 amino acids. Germline V CDR1 and CDR2: SGHRS, YFSETQ.

The chain combines TRBV5-1 with TRBJ2-1; 15 positions match TRBD2. The V segment lost 4 bases and the J segment 3 bases; nucleotides outside the gene matches: 5. Germline values: CDR1 SGHRS, CDR2 YFSETQ. The CDR3 runs to 17 residues. In nucleotides, the CDR3 is TGCGCCAGCAGCCCTGGGACTAGCGGGGGGCTCTACAATGAGCAGTTCTTC. Protein: CASSPGTSGGLYNEQFF.

The rearrangement joins TRBV7-2 to TRBJ1-2; no clear D. In germline, CDR1 is SGHTA, CDR2 FQGNSA. The CDR3 has 14 amino acids. The V end lost 1 base, the J end lost 1 base, and 7 bases lay between the germline ends. The CDR3 sequence is CASSLGGSNYGYTF. The CDR3 bases are TGTGCCAGCAGCTTAGGCGGCAGTAACTATGGCTACACCTTC.

The J gene is TRBJ1-2, the V gene TRBV10-3; unclear D gene. The CDR3 is 14 residues long. Per the germline V gene, CDR1 is ENHRY and CDR2 is SYGVKD. V shed 0 bases and J shed 0 bases, with 5 bases lying between them. The CDR3 sequence: CAISESAANYGYTF. CDR3 nucleotides: TGTGCCATCAGTGAGTCGGCGGCTAACTATGGCTACACCTTC.